A selection of T cell receptor beta chains follows, all from one sample in a study of T cell responses to AZD1222 COVID-19 vaccine. Assay: immunoSEQ multiplex PCR; the TCRdb copy retains only in-frame clones and omits some. The table records some 140,000 clones, under 95% of them present only once. The material was peripheral blood, obtained on day 0 of AZD1222 vaccination. These receptors were collected from an adult in good health. The conserved cysteine and the conserved F or W are not part of the CDR3 here. D genes are given only for firm matches. Clone size is shown for a subset of rows, as once, few, many or a class of expanded clone.

D gene	J gene	V gene	clone size	CDR3 protein
TRBD1	TRBJ2-2	TRBV19	-	ASLGARTGTGVTGELF
-	TRBJ2-2	TRBV5-4	-	ASSLGPPGELF
TRBD1	TRBJ2-1	TRBV7-3	-	ASSGGQFASNEQF
-	TRBJ1-5	TRBV28	-	ASNPQGLTRPQH
-	TRBJ2-3	TRBV2	-	ASSVTESTDTQY
TRBD1	TRBJ1-5	TRBV4-1	-	ASSHRFGGQGANQPQH
-	TRBJ1-6	TRBV6-6	-	ASRSTRASNSPLH
TRBD1	TRBJ1-1	TRBV27	-	ASSQTGKGTEAF
-	TRBJ2-7	TRBV5-1	-	ASSSFRSYEQY
-	TRBJ2-2	TRBV5-1	-	ASTLSGHSDTGELF
-	TRBJ1-4	TRBV4-1	-	ASSQDPGGDEKLF
TRBD2	TRBJ2-7	TRBV19	-	ASSTRGTSGRGYEQY
-	TRBJ1-5	TRBV27	-	ASSRGGGNQPQH
-	TRBJ2-2	TRBV15	-	ATSRGYGGVGSGELF
-	TRBJ1-2	TRBV11-3	-	ASSLGLTGYT
-	TRBJ1-1	TRBV5-1	-	ASSWAIQGGRGDTEAF
-	TRBJ1-2	TRBV11-3	once	ASSLRGGDYGYT
-	TRBJ1-1	TRBV6-5	-	ASYTLGGRVSEAF
-	TRBJ2-2	TRBV6-5	-	AGRQLVTGELF
-	TRBJ2-1	TRBV5-1	-	ASSLEAGRGKNEQF
TRBD1	TRBJ1-1	TRBV6-5	-	ASRIQGAGTEAF
TRBD1	TRBJ2-3	TRBV6-5	-	ASSQGAPSTDTQY
TRBD1	TRBJ2-1	TRBV11-1	-	ASRRSRTGAEQF
-	TRBJ2-7	TRBV7-6	-	ASSLGGFSYEQY
-	TRBJ1-3	TRBV21-1	-	ASSNVPTGNTIY
TRBD1	TRBJ1-1	TRBV5-1	-	ASSPTGDTEAF
-	TRBJ1-1	TRBV28	-	ASSPPDSMNTEAF
TRBD1	TRBJ2-1	TRBV14	-	ASSRPGQYNEQF
-	TRBJ2-5	TRBV28	-	ASSLWDGKTQY
TRBD2	TRBJ2-1	TRBV4-3	-	ASSQETSGYNEQF
-	TRBJ1-2	TRBV10-2	once	ASSESLRRASYGYT
TRBD1	TRBJ1-2	TRBV13	-	ASSLFTRDRGGYT
-	TRBJ1-3	TRBV12-3/TRBV12-4	-	ASSFPGRNTIY
TRBD1	TRBJ1-4	TRBV5-5	-	ASSLRGPNEKLF
TRBD1	TRBJ1-1	TRBV9	-	ASSPYRTGGSEAF
-	TRBJ2-7	TRBV27	-	ASSHAFRGNYEQY
-	TRBJ1-6	TRBV3-1/TRBV3-2	-	ASSQVLGGGSPLH
-	TRBJ1-1	TRBV12-3/TRBV12-4	-	ASSLWAATEAF
TRBD1	TRBJ1-2	TRBV28	-	ASSTIGQGNYGYT
TRBD2	TRBJ2-7	TRBV9	-	ASSIGGDTFYEQY
-	TRBJ2-7	TRBV3-1/TRBV3-2	-	ASSKLRESYEQY
-	TRBJ1-2	TRBV3-1/TRBV3-2	-	ASSQGPLNNYGYT
-	TRBJ2-6	TRBV5-5	-	ASSLGGGSGANVLT
-	TRBJ2-7	TRBV7-7	-	ASSFGPAYEQY
TRBD2	TRBJ2-3	TRBV4-1	once	ASSQVGLVVDTQY
-	TRBJ1-5	TRBV6-5	-	ATQNGGQPQH
-	TRBJ2-5	TRBV11-2	-	ASSRRPQGRETQY
TRBD2	TRBJ2-1	TRBV28	-	ASSFTGTTGHNEQF
-	TRBJ1-2	TRBV7-3	-	ASSLGDDRNGYT
-	TRBJ1-2	TRBV10-2	-	ASPPRTHPNYGYT
-	TRBJ1-4	TRBV19	-	ASSRRQPATNEKLF
TRBD1	TRBJ2-2	TRBV5-4	-	ASSFVQGANTGELF
-	TRBJ1-3	TRBV6-5	-	ASSSGVSPGNTIY
-	TRBJ1-2	TRBV7-2	-	ASSFTPGRFYGYT